One and the same sample provided the 22 T cell receptor beta chains below, sequenced in a study of naive CD8 T cells in extremely preterm neonates. Without labor or membrane rupture, elective cesareans at roughly 37-41 weeks supplied term cord blood. Data came from immunoSEQ multiplex PCR; TCRdb stores just in-frame clones and leaves some out. The table includes under 9,500 clones, 92% detected once. The sequenced material came from naive CD8+ T cells from cord blood. The receptor source for this set is a newborn in good health.

The chain links TRBV27 to TRBJ2-7, with D possibly TRBD1 on 5 matching bases. The length of the CDR3 is 14 residues. V lost 2 bases and J 3 bases, leaving 11 bases between the germline ends. Germline V CDR1 and CDR2: MNHEY, SMNVEV (reference sequence). The DNA of the CDR3 is TGTGCCAGCAGTTTAAAAGGGGTAGGCTACGAGCAGTACTTC. Protein: CASSLKGVGYEQYF.

The chain carries TRBV10-3 and TRBJ2-4, with TRBD1 matching 7 bases. Germline V gene sequence: CDR1 ENHRY, CDR2 SYGVKD. This CDR3 region has 15 residues. J lost 7 bases, V lost 4 bases, and 10 bases had no gene match. DNA of the CDR3: TGTGCCATCAGTGCCCTACAGGGGATAGAGAACATTCAGTACTTC. Translating gives CAISALQGIENIQYF.

This chain joins TRBV19 and TRBJ2-7; the D gene is possibly TRBD1 (5 bases). The CDR3 covers 15 residues. V shed 8 bases and J shed 4 bases, with 21 bases lying between them. Germline V gives CDR1 LNHDA, CDR2 SQIVND (reference sequence). The CDR3 loop is CASHGARCTQYEQYF. In DNA form, the CDR3 reads TGTGCCAGTCATGGGGCCAGGTGCACCCAATACGAGCAGTACTTC.

V is TRBV10-3 and J is TRBJ1-5; D not certain. The CDR3 covers 14 residues. V was shortened by 4 bases and J by 0 bases, with 7 bases between the two germline ends. Germline V CDR1 and CDR2: ENHRY, SYGVKD. The CDR3 DNA reads TGTGCCATCAGTGTGGCCCTTAGCAATCAGCCCCAGCATTTT. This codes for CAISVALSNQPQHF.

The chain links TRBV7-9 to TRBJ1-1, with 11 positions matching TRBD1. Per germline, CDR1 SEHNR and CDR2 FQNEAQ (reference sequence). The V gene end was trimmed by 1 base and the J gene end by 4 bases; junction bases not matched to a gene: 2. CDR3 size: 15 residues. The CDR3: CASSLGGTGGTEAFF. The CDR3 DNA is TGTGCCAGCAGCTTAGGAGGGACAGGGGGCACTGAAGCTTTCTTT.

This chain links TRBV27 with TRBJ2-1, with D maybe TRBD2 (5 bases). V lost 6 bases to trimming and J lost 3 bases, with 6 bases between them. Germline V gives CDR1 MNHEY, CDR2 SMNVEV (reference sequence). There are 12 residues in the CDR3. CDR3 protein: CASSGLYNEQFF. In nucleotides, the CDR3 is TGTGCCAGCAGCGGACTCTACAATGAGCAGTTCTTC.

The chain recombines TRBV2 with TRBJ1-2; D is undetermined. Germline V gene sequence: CDR1 SNHLY, CDR2 FYNNEI. The V gene lost 3 bases and the J gene lost 2 bases, with 7 bases spanning the gap. The CDR3 covers 13 residues. The CDR3 reads CASSDGGNYGYTF. The CDR3 region has the DNA TGTGCCAGCAGTGACGGAGGGAACTATGGCTACACCTTC.

The genes are TRBV7-6 and TRBJ1-4; D gene unclear. The CDR3 is made up of 14 amino acids. V dropped 1 base and J dropped 4 bases, with 7 bases sitting between them. Germline-derived CDR1 and CDR2 are SGHVS and FNYEAQ. The CDR3 region has the DNA TGTGCCAGCAGCTTAGGATACGGTAATGAAAAACTGTTTTTT. As protein: CASSLGYGNEKLFF.

This clone has only a few counts. CDR3 region: CASSTGGSEQYF. The CDR3 DNA reads TGTGCCAGTAGTACAGGGGGAAGCGAGCAGTACTTC. The chain carries TRBV19 and TRBJ2-7; 7 bases map to TRBD1. CDR1 is LNHDA and CDR2 is SQIVND in the germline V gene (reference sequence). This CDR3 region has 12 residues. With 4 bases clipped from V and 6 bases from J, the junction kept 3 bases outside the gene matches.

This clone was seen once. DNA of the CDR3: TGTGCCAGCAGTACGCCGACTAGCGGGAGACACAATGAGCAGTTCTTC. It encodes CASSTPTSGRHNEQFF. The gene calls are TRBV6-6 and TRBJ2-1; 12 bases line up with TRBD2. The ends lost 5 bases at V and 5 bases at J; junction bases unmatched: 7. The CDR3 loop spans 16 amino acids. Germline V CDR1 and CDR2: MNHNY, SVGAGI (reference sequence).

The gene calls are TRBV29-1 and TRBJ1-2; maybe TRBD1 (5 bases). The CDR3 covers 10 residues. The V gene's germline CDR1 is SQVTM and CDR2 ANQGSEA. Trimming shortened V by 4 bases and J by 5 bases, and 5 bases separated the two germline ends. The CDR3 region has the DNA TGCAGCGTTGCAGGGTATGGCTACACCTTC. This sequence encodes CSVAGYGYTF.

The V call is TRBV4-3, the J call TRBJ1-4, with D perhaps TRBD1 (6 bases). The CDR3 spans 17 residues. CDR1 is LGHNA and CDR2 is YSLEER in the germline V gene. V gave up 1 base and J gave up 6 bases, with 18 bases separating them. The CDR3 nucleotides read TGCGCCAGCAGCCAAGTAATCGTACAGGGCGAGCATGAAAAACTGTTTTTT. It codes for CASSQVIVQGEHEKLFF.

The CDR3 sequence is CASRQGAYEQYF. The CDR3 coding sequence is TGTGCCAGTAGACAGGGTGCCTACGAGCAGTACTTC. The chain couples TRBV19 to TRBJ2-7, with D tentatively TRBD1 (6 bases). The V end lost 6 bases, the J end lost 2 bases, and 8 bases lay between the germline ends. This CDR3 has 12 amino acids. Germline CDR1 and CDR2: LNHDA and SQIVND (reference sequence).

This chain connects TRBV19 to TRBJ2-5, with 10 bases identical to TRBD2. The CDR3 is 14 residues long. V trimming: 5 bases; J trimming: 4 bases; junction bases outside the gene matches: 4. CDR1 is LNHDA and CDR2 is SQIVND in the germline V gene (reference sequence). The CDR3 DNA is TGTGCCAGTAGTCCGCGACTAGCGGGAGAGACCCAGTACTTC. This gives the protein CASSPRLAGETQYF.

The V and J genes are TRBV11-2 and TRBJ2-7; 7 bases match TRBD2. This CDR3 comprises 15 residues. With 5 bases clipped from V and 1 base from J, the junction kept 8 bases outside the gene matches. The germline CDR1 and CDR2 sequences are SGHAT and FQNNGV. The CDR3 sequence: CASSVGLGNSYEQYF. CDR3 DNA: TGTGCCAGCAGCGTCGGACTAGGCAATTCCTACGAGCAGTACTTC.

The chain is built from TRBV10-1 and TRBJ2-3; 9 bases match TRBD2. The junction had 4 bases not matched to a gene; V was cut back by 5 bases and J by 1 base. This CDR3 has 15 residues. Germline V gene data show CDR1 as WNHNN and CDR2 as SYGVQD (reference sequence). The CDR3 DNA is TGCGCCAGCAGTCCAGCGGGAGGACGCACAGATACGCAGTATTTT. Its translation is CASSPAGGRTDTQYF.

The chain joins TRBV7-2 to TRBJ2-7; the match to TRBD2 covers 7 bases. Trimming removed 5 bases from V and 1 base from J; junction bases left unmatched: 5. The CDR3 loop spans 14 amino acids. Germline V gene lookup returns CDR1 SGHTA and CDR2 FQGNSA. The DNA for the CDR3 is TGTGCCAGCAGCCAGCGGGACTCTTCCTACGAGCAGTACTTC. Amino acids: CASSQRDSSYEQYF.

V is TRBV19 and J is TRBJ2-5; 12 bases are shared with TRBD1. The germline CDR1 and CDR2 sequences are LNHDA and SQIVND (reference sequence). V dropped 0 bases and J dropped 4; count of bases not matched to a gene: 3. This CDR3 contains 16 residues. The CDR3 reads CASSIDGDRGRETQYF. In nucleotides, the CDR3 is TGTGCCAGTAGTATAGATGGGGACAGGGGGCGAGAGACCCAGTACTTC.

V gene TRBV18 combines with J gene TRBJ1-1; D remains unclear. From germline, CDR1 is KGHSH and CDR2 LQKENI. The ends were cut back, 1 base at V and 1 base at J, with 7 bases in the middle. This CDR3 region has 14 residues. Here the CDR3 DNA reads TGTGCCAGCTCACCACGCAACAAGAACACTGAAGCTTTCTTT. Protein product: CASSPRNKNTEAFF.

The chain is built from TRBV7-8 and TRBJ2-7; D is ambiguous. Looked up from germline, CDR1 is SGHVS and CDR2 is FQNEAQ. V was pared by 5 bases and J by 2 bases, with 13 bases between. The CDR3 runs to 14 residues. This CDR3 is CASSPGMRPYEQYF. In nucleotides, the CDR3 is TGTGCCAGCAGCCCCGGCATGAGGCCCTACGAGCAGTACTTC.

The V and J genes are TRBV12-5 and TRBJ1-2, with TRBD1 matching over 10 bases. J was trimmed by 6 bases and V by 1 base; bases with no gene match: 5. Looked up from germline, CDR1 is LGHNT and CDR2 is FRNRAP. There are 15 residues in the CDR3. CDR3 nucleotide sequence: TGTGCTAGTGGTTTGGCCCCCGGGACAGGGGATGGCTACACCTTC. Translation gives CASGLAPGTGDGYTF.

The chain joins TRBV27 to TRBJ2-3, with 11 bases lining up with TRBD1. Germline values: CDR1 MNHEY, CDR2 SMNVEV (reference sequence). The CDR3 is 16 amino acids. Trimming removed 5 bases from V and 3 bases from J; junction bases left unmatched: 7. As DNA, the CDR3 is TGTGCCAGCAGTCTGAGGGACAGGGGGTTTACAGATACGCAGTATTTT. This codes for CASSLRDRGFTDTQYF.